This is a list of T cell receptor beta chains from one sample in a study of CD8 T cells in ankylosing spondylitis. TCRdb recomputed calls from the 5' RACE reads with MiXCR, one row per CDR3 protein. The sample records 200,000 to 250,000 distinct CDR3 sequences, approximately 7.4% being singletons. The sample taken for sequencing was blood, either unsorted or a sorted T cell fraction (not recorded which). The receptors come from a male donor with ankylosing spondylitis. Both conserved end residues are part of each CDR3. A D gene is named only where the DNA matches it firmly. A row's size may be missing; if present it is once, few, many or a size class.

CDR3 | DNA | length | J | D | size | V
CASSQLDRSYTGELFF | TGTGCCAGCAGCCAACTGGACAGGAGCTACACCGGGGAGCTGTTTTTT | 16 | TRBJ2-2 | TRBD1 | many | TRBV7-2
CATSRERYMNTEAFF | TGTGCCACCAGCAGAGAACGCTACATGAACACTGAAGCTTTCTTT | 15 | TRBJ1-1 | - | - | TRBV15
CASSFSLGTGVDQPQHF | TGTGCCAGCAGTTTTTCCCTAGGGACAGGGGTTGATCAGCCCCAGCATTTT | 17 | TRBJ1-5 | TRBD1 | - | TRBV27
CASSPGQGREKLFF | TGTGCCAGCAGTCCGGGACAGGGTCGCGAAAAACTGTTTTTT | 14 | TRBJ1-4 | TRBD1 | many | TRBV5-6
CAISESSRASGKYNEQFF | TGTGCCATCAGTGAGTCTTCTAGGGCTAGCGGGAAATACAATGAGCAGTTCTTC | 18 | TRBJ2-1 | TRBD2 | - | TRBV10-3
CATSSGRRKETQYF | TGTGCCACCAGCAGCGGACGTAGGAAAGAGACCCAGTACTTC | 14 | TRBJ2-5 | - | many | TRBV15
CASSFSKNYGYTF | TGTGCCAGCAGCTTTTCTAAGAACTATGGCTACACCTTC | 13 | TRBJ1-2 | - | - | TRBV5-5
CASSLRGGASSTEAFF | TGTGCCAGCAGCTTACGAGGGGGCGCTTCATCCACTGAAGCTTTCTTT | 16 | TRBJ1-1 | TRBD1 | many | TRBV7-9
CATRGAGYTGELFF | TGTGCCACCAGGGGGGCCGGATACACCGGGGAGCTGTTTTTT | 14 | TRBJ2-2 | - | many | TRBV24-1
CASGHRGNPYEQYF | TGTGCCAGCGGCCACCGGGGGAACCCCTACGAGCAGTACTTC | 14 | TRBJ2-7 | - | few | TRBV6-1
CATSDRREIQPQHF | TGTGCCACCAGTGATCGCAGGGAGATTCAGCCCCAGCATTTT | 14 | TRBJ1-5 | - | many | TRBV24-1
CSALGRFVAGSYEQYF | TGCAGTGCTCTCGGTCGTTTTGTAGCGGGGAGCTACGAGCAGTACTTC | 16 | TRBJ2-7 | TRBD2 | - | TRBV20-1
CASSPTRGRQYEQYF | TGTGCCAGCAGCCCAACCCGAGGGAGACAATACGAGCAGTACTTC | 15 | TRBJ2-7 | - | few | TRBV9
CASSFGIGQYF | TGCGCCAGCAGCTTTGGAATTGGGCAGTACTTC | 11 | TRBJ2-7 | - | - | TRBV5-1
CASSGQPIFGYTF | TGTGCCAGCTCGGGACAGCCGATATTTGGCTACACCTTC | 13 | TRBJ1-2 | TRBD1 | many | TRBV27
CASSPTGTGGYEQYF | TGTGCCAGCTCACCAACCGGGACAGGGGGTTACGAGCAGTACTTC | 15 | TRBJ2-7 | TRBD1 | - | TRBV18
CSALEGSYEQYF | TGCAGTGCGCTTGAGGGTTCCTACGAGCAGTACTTC | 12 | TRBJ2-7 | - | many | TRBV20-1
CSAKPRWTEAFF | TGCAGTGCAAAGCCCAGGTGGACTGAAGCTTTCTTT | 12 | TRBJ1-1 | - | - | TRBV20-1
CASSLTTGLNTEAFF | TGCGCCAGCAGTCTTACGACAGGTTTGAACACTGAAGCTTTCTTT | 15 | TRBJ1-1 | - | many | TRBV5-1
CASRTGAIQYF | TGTGCCAGCAGGACAGGGGCGATTCAGTACTTC | 11 | TRBJ2-4 | TRBD1 | many | TRBV28
CSARGTYARSTDTQYF | TGCAGTGCTAGAGGTACCTACGCGCGGAGCACAGATACGCAGTATTTT | 16 | TRBJ2-3 | - | many | TRBV20-1
CATSDRGLAGRIYNEQFF | TGTGCCACCAGTGACCGGGGACTAGCGGGACGAATTTACAATGAGCAGTTCTTC | 18 | TRBJ2-1 | TRBD2 | few | TRBV24-1
CATSRVGAGGELFF | TGTGCCACCAGCAGAGTAGGGGCCGGCGGGGAGCTGTTTTTT | 14 | TRBJ2-2 | - | many | TRBV15
CASSVGDNPYEQYF | TGTGCCAGCAGCGTTGGAGACAACCCCTACGAGCAGTACTTC | 14 | TRBJ2-7 | - | many | TRBV9
CASSLDSPGSYNEQFF | TGCGCCAGCAGCTTAGACTCTCCAGGGTCCTACAATGAGCAGTTCTTC | 16 | TRBJ2-1 | - | - | TRBV5-1
CASSYSISPNEQFF | TGTGCCAGCAGTTACTCGATTTCCCCAAATGAGCAGTTCTTC | 14 | TRBJ2-1 | - | many | TRBV6-2/TRBV6-3
CASSVASRDGYTF | TGTGCCAGCAGCGTAGCTAGTAGGGATGGCTACACCTTC | 13 | TRBJ1-2 | - | - | TRBV9
CASSFARSSYEQYF | TGTGCCAGCAGTTTTGCTCGGAGCTCCTACGAGCAGTACTTC | 14 | TRBJ2-7 | - | many | TRBV27
CATLRPGGTDTQYF | TGTGCCACCCTCAGGCCAGGGGGCACAGATACGCAGTATTTT | 14 | TRBJ2-3 | - | many | TRBV7-9
CASSEAGGGRGYTF | TGTGCCAGCAGTGAAGCAGGGGGCGGGAGAGGCTACACCTTC | 14 | TRBJ1-2 | TRBD1 | many | TRBV2
CASSFGHQPQHF | TGTGCCAGCAGCTTTGGACATCAGCCCCAGCATTTT | 12 | TRBJ1-5 | - | many | TRBV7-9
CASSQGISHRDNEQFF | TGTGCCAGCAGCCAAGGCATTAGCCATCGGGACAATGAGCAGTTCTTC | 16 | TRBJ2-1 | - | few | TRBV3-1
CASSARDGPYEQYF | TGTGCCAGCAGTGCCCGGGACGGTCCCTACGAGCAGTACTTC | 14 | TRBJ2-7 | - | few | TRBV6-1
CASSLPSGGYNEQFF | TGTGCCAGCAGCCTTCCTAGCGGGGGCTACAATGAGCAGTTCTTC | 15 | TRBJ2-1 | TRBD2 | many | TRBV7-9
CASSPYRASSGNTIYF | TGTGCCAGCAGTCCCTACAGGGCAAGCTCTGGAAACACCATATATTTT | 16 | TRBJ1-3 | - | many | TRBV6-1
CSVTGEPYNEQFF | TGCAGCGTTACAGGGGAACCCTACAATGAGCAGTTCTTC | 13 | TRBJ2-1 | TRBD1 | few | TRBV29-1
CASSLGGGLYEQYF | TGTGCCAGCAGTTTAGGAGGGGGTCTGTACGAGCAGTACTTC | 14 | TRBJ2-7 | - | many | TRBV12-3/TRBV12-4
CASSYSPPGRGTEAFF | TGTGCCAGCAGTTACTCCCCCCCCGGACGGGGCACTGAAGCTTTCTTT | 16 | TRBJ1-1 | - | many | TRBV6-2/TRBV6-3
CASSSPGGGTEAFF | TGTGCCAGCAGTTCCCCGGGGGGGGGAACTGAAGCTTTCTTT | 14 | TRBJ1-1 | - | - | TRBV11-2
CASRPDALQLVNTEAFF | TGCGCCAGCAGACCAGATGCCCTTCAGCTCGTGAACACTGAAGCTTTCTTT | 17 | TRBJ1-1 | - | many | TRBV4-1
CASRGGRIHQPQHF | TGTGCCAGCAGGGGGGGACGGATACATCAGCCCCAGCATTTT | 14 | TRBJ1-5 | - | many | TRBV12-3/TRBV12-4
CASSQDRALNTEAFF | TGCGCCAGCAGCCAAGATCGGGCACTGAACACTGAAGCTTTCTTT | 15 | TRBJ1-1 | - | many | TRBV4-3